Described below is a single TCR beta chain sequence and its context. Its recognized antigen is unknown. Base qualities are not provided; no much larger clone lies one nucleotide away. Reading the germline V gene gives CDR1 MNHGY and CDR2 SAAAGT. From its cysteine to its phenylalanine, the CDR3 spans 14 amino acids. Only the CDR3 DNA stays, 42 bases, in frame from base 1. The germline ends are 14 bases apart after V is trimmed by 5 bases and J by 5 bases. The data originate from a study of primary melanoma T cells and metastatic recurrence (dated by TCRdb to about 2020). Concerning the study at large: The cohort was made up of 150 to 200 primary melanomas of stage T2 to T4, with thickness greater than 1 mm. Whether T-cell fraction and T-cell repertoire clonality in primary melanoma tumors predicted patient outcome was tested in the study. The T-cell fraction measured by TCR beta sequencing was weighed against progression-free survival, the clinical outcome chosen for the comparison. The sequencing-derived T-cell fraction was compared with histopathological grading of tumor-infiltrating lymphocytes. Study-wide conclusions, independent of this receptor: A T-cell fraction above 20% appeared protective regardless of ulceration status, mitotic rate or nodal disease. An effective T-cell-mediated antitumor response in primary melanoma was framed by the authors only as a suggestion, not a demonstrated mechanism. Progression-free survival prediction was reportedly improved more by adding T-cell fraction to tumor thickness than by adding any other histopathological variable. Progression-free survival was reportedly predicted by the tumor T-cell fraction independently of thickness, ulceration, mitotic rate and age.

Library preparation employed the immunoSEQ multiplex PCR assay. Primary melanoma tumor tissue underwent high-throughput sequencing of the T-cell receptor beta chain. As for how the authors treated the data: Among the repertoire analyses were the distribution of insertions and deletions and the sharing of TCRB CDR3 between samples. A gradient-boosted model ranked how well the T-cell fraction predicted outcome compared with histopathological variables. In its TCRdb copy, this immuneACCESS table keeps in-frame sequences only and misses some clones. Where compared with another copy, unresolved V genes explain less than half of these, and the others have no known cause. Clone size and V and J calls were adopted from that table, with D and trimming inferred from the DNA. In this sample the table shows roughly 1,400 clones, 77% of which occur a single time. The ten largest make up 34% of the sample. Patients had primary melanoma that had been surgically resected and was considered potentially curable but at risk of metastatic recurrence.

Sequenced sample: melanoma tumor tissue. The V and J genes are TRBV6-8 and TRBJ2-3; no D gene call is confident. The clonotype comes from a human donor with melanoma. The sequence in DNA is TGTGCCAGCAGTACCCCCAGGTACCTAGATACGCAGTATTTT. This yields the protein CASSTPRYLDTQYF.